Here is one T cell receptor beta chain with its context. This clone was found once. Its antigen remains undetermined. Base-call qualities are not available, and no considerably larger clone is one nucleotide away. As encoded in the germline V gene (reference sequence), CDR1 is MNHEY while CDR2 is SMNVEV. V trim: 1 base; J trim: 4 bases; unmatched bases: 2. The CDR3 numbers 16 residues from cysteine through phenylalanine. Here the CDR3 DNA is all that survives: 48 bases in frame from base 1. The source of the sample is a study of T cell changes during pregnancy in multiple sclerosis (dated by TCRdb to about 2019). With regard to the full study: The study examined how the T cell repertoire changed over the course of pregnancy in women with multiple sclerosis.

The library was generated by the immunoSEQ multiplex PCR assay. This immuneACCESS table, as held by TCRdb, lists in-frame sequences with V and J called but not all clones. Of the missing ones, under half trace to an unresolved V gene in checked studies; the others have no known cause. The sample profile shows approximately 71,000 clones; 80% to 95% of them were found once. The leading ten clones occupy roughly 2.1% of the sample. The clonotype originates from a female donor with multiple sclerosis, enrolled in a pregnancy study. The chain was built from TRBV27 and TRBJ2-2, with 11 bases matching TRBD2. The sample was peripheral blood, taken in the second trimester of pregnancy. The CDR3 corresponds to CASSLFSGRVTGELFF. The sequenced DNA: TGTGCCAGCAGTTTATTTAGCGGGAGGGTCACCGGGGAGCTGTTTTTT.